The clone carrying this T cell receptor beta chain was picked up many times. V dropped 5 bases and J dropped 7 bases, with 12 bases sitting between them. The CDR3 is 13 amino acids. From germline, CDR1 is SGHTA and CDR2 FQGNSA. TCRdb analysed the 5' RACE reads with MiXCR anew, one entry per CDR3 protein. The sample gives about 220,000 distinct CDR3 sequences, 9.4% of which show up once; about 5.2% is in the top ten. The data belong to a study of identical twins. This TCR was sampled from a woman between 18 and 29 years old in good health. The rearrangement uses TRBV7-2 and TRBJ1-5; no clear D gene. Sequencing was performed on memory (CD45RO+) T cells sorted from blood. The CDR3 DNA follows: TGTGCCAGCAGCCCTGACAATCCACAGCCCCAGCATTTT. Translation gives CASSPDNPQPQHF.